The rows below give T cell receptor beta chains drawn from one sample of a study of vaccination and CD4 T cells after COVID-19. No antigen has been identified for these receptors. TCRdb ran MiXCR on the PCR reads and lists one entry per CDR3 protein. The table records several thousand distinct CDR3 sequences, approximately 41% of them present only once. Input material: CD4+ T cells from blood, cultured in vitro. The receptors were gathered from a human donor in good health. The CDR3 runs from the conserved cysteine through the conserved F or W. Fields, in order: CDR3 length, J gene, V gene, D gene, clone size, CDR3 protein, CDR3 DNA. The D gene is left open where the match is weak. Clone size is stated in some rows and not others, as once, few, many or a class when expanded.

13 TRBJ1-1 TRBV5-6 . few CASSWTVNSEAFF TGTGCCAGCAGCTGGACGGTTAATTCTGAAGCTTTCTTT
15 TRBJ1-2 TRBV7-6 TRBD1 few CASSLAGDRDYGYTF TGTGCCAGCAGCTTAGCGGGGGACAGGGACTATGGCTACACCTTC
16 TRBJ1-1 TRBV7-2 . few CASSLEVRARGTEAFF TGTGCCAGCAGCTTAGAGGTCAGGGCCCGGGGGACTGAAGCTTTCTTT
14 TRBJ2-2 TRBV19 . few CASSQPSGTGELFF TGTGCCAGTAGTCAGCCAAGTGGCACCGGGGAGCTGTTTTTT
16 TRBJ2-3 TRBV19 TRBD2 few CASSTGLAGGLDTQYF TGTGCCAGTAGTACCGGACTAGCGGGGGGCCTAGATACGCAGTATTTT
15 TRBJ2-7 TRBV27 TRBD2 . CASSLSGGSGGEQYF TGTGCCAGCAGTTTATCAGGCGGGAGCGGAGGCGAGCAGTACTTC
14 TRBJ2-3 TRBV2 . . CASTRGRATDTQYF TGTGCCAGTACCCGGGGCAGGGCTACAGATACGCAGTATTTT
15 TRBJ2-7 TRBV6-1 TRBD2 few CASSLLGAGDYEQYF TGTGCCAGCAGTCTCCTCGGTGCGGGGGATTACGAGCAGTACTTC
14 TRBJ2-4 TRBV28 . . CASSFGQRQNIQYF TGTGCCAGCAGTTTCGGCCAGCGGCAAAACATTCAGTACTTC
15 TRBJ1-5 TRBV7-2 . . CASSSPGGAGQPQHF TGTGCCAGCAGCTCTCCCGGGGGGGCTGGCCAGCCCCAGCATTTT
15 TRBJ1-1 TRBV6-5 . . CASSSPRGQNTEAFF TGTGCCAGCAGTTCCCCTCGCGGGCAGAACACTGAAGCTTTCTTT
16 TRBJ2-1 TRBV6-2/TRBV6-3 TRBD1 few CASRYGWDRGIDEQFF TGTGCCAGCAGATACGGGTGGGACAGGGGGATCGATGAGCAGTTCTTC
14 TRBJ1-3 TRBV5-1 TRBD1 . CASSRGQGGNTIYF TGCGCCAGCAGCAGGGGACAGGGAGGAAACACCATATATTTT
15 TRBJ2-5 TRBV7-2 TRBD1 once CASSLLPGGQETQYF TGTGCCAGCAGCTTACTTCCAGGGGGACAAGAGACCCAGTACTTC
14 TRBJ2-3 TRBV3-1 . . CASSHRAGTNTQYF TGTGCCAGCTCCCACCGGGCAGGCACGAATACGCAGTATTTT
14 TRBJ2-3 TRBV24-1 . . CVTARREGTDTQYF TGTGTCACCGCTAGAAGGGAGGGCACAGATACGCAGTATTTT
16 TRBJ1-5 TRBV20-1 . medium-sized CSASNIQGLTNQPQHF TGCAGTGCTAGTAACATTCAGGGATTGACTAATCAGCCCCAGCATTTT